This T cell receptor (beta chain) is drawn from a study of cytomegalovirus exposure and HLA in healthy donors. General study points: Later, TCR association rates were found to vary by HLA locus, highest for DRB1 and lowest for HLA-C. The study found most TCR sequences rare, yet found some public TCRs in many donors.

This cohort consisted of healthy bone marrow donors. 13 Jbeta primers and 60 Vbeta primers were used for the PCR. Per the authors' pipeline: About 12 million of the about 80 million unique TCR beta chains counted in a later analysis were shared. The assay was immunoSEQ multiplex PCR, and TCRdb's table has in-frame clones only and misses some. The V and J calls and clone size are taken from that table; D and trimming were inferred from the DNA. The sample records under 200,000 clones, roughly 70% being singletons. Notes on this clone: Its specificity is unknown.

Germline CDR1 is MNHNS and CDR2 is SASEGT. The CDR3 totals 11 residues. The V end lost 6 bases, the J end lost 5 bases, and 7 bases lay between the germline ends. The V call is TRBV6-1, the J call TRBJ2-5; D unclear. The sequence was collected from a girl aged 5-17 years in good health and CMV-seronegative. Material: PBMCs. The CDR3 coding sequence is TGTGCCAGCAGAATCGGGGAGACCCAGTACTTC. It translates to CASRIGETQYF.